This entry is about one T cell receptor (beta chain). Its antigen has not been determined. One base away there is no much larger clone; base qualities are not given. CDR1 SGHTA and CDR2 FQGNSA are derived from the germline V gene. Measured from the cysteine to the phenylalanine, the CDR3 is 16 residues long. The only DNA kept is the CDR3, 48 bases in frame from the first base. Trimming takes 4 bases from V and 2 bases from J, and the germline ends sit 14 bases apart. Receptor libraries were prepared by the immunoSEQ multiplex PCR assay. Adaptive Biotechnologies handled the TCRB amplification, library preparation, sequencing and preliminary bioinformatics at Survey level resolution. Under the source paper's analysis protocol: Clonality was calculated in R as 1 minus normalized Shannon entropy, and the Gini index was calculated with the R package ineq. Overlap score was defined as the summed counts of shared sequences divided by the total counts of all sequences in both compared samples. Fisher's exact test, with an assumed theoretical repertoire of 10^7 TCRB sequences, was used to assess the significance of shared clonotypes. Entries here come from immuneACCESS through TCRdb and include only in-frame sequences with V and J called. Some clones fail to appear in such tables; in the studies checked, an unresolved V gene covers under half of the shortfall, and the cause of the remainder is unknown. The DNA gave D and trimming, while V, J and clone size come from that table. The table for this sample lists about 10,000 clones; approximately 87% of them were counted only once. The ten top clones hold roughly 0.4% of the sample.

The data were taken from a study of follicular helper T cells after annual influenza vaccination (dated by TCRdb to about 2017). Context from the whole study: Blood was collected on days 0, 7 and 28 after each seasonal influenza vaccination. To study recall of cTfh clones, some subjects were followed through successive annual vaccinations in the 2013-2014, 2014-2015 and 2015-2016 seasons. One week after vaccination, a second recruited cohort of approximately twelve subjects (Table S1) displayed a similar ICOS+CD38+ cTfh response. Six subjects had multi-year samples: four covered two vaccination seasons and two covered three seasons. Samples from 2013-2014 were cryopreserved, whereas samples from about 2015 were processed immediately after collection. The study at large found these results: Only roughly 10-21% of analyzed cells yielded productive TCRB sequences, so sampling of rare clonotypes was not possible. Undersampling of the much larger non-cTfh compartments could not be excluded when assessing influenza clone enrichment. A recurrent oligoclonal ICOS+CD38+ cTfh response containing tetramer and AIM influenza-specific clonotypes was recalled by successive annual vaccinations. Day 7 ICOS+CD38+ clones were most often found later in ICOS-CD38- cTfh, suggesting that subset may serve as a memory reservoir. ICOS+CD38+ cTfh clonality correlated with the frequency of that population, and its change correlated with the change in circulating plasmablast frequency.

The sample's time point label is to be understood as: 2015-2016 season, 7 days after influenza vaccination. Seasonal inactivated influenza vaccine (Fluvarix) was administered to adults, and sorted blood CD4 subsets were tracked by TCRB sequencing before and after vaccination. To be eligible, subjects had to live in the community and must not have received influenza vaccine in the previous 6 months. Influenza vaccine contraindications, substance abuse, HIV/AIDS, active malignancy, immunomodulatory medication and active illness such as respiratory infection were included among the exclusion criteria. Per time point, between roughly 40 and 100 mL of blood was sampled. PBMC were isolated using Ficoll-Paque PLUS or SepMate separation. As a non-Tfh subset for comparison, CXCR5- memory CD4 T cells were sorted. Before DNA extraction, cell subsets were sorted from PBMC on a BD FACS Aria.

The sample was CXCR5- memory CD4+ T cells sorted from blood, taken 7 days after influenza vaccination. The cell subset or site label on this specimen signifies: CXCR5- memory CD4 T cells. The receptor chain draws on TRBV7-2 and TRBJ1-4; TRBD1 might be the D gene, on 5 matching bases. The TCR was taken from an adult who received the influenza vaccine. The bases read TGTGCCAGCAGCTCCCAGGGAGGGGTGACTAATGAAAAACTGTTTTTT. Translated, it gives CASSSQGGVTNEKLFF.